The entry that follows covers one TCR beta chain sequence. TCRdb keeps only in-frame clones here, not all; method: immunoSEQ multiplex PCR. The sample records about 76,000 clones, under 95% being singletons. The length of the CDR3 is 14 residues. With 2 bases clipped from V and 5 bases from J, the junction kept 4 bases outside the gene matches. The germline CDR1 and CDR2 sequences are SGHDT and YYEEEE. This entry comes from a study of T cell responses to AZD1222 COVID-19 vaccine. The sample here was peripheral blood, taken on day 0 of AZD1222 vaccination. The TCR comes from an adult in good health. J is TRBJ2-7 and V is TRBV5-6; 10 bases are a match to TRBD1. The CDR3 spells CASSFRDRGHEQYF. The DNA of the CDR3 is TGTGCCAGCAGCTTCCGTGACAGGGGGCACGAGCAGTACTTC.